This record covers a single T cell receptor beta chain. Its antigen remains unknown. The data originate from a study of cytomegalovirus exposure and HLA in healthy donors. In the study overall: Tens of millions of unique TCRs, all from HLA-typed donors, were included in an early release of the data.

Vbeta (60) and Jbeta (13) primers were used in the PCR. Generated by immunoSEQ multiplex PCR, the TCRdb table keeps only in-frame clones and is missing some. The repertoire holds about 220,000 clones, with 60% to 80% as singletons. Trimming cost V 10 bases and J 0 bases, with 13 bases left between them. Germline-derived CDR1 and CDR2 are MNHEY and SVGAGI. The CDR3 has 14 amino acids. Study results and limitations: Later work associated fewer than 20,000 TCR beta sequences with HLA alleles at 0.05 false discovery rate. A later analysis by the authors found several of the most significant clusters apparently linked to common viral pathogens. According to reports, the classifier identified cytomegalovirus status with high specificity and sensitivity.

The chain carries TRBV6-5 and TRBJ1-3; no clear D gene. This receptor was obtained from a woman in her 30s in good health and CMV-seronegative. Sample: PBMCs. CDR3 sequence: CATQPQSSGNTIYF. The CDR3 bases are TGTGCCACCCAACCACAGAGCTCTGGAAACACCATATATTTT.